This TCR beta chain is drawn from a study of blood T cells in healthy people across ages. The use of a sample-barcoded 5' primer and a J-beta primer mix characterized a second PCR of about 7 to 12 cycles. Each CDR3 protein is one row after TCRdb ran MiXCR on the 5' RACE reads. Here the sample spans 850,000 to 950,000 distinct CDR3 sequences, roughly 26% being singletons. Concerning this clonotype: Its antigen is still unknown.

Drawn from each donor were around 9.1 milliliters of peripheral blood. V was cut by 4 bases and J by 4 bases, with 9 bases left in between. The V gene's germline CDR1 is SGDLS and CDR2 YYNGEE. This CDR3 contains 13 residues. Study-wide findings and caveats: Roughly linear age-related decline in beta diversity appeared, significant by age around 42. Naive T cell percentage showed a strong correlation with the diversity of TCR beta.

The rearrangement joins TRBV9 to TRBJ2-1; D remains unclear. The clonotype originates from a woman aged 80 or over in good health. Specimen: blood. CDR3 in DNA: TGTGCCAGCAGCCCCCTTCCGTACAATGAGCAGTTCTTC. Protein product: CASSPLPYNEQFF.